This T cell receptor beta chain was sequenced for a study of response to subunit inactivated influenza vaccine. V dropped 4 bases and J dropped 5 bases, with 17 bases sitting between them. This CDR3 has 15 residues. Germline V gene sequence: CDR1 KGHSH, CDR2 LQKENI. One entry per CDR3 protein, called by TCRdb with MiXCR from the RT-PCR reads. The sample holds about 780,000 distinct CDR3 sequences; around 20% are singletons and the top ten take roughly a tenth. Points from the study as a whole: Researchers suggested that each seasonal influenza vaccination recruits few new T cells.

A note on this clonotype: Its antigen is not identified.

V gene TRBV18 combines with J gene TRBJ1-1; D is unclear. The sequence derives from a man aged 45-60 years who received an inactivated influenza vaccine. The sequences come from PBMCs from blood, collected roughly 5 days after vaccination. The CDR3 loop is CASSQNPDARTEAFF. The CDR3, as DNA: TGTGCCAGCTCACAGAACCCGGACGCACGAACTGAAGCTTTCTTT.